This is a list of T cell receptor beta chains from one sample in a study of blood T cell repertoires in COVID-19. Repertoires were generated with immunoSEQ multiplex PCR, while TCRdb's copy carries only in-frame clones and drops some. Of some 530,000 clones in the sample, less than 90% were seen once. The source material was PBMCs or T cells enriched from blood (not recorded which). All receptors derive from an older woman who had recovered from COVID-19. Each CDR3 is given with its conserved first and last residue. A D gene is named only where the DNA matches it firmly. Only some rows state a clone size, as once, few, many or a class for expanded clones.

abundance: .
j_gene: TRBJ2-2
d_gene: TRBD1
v_gene: TRBV14
CDR3nt: TGTGCCAGCAGCCCGAGGGGACAGGGGCCGAACACCGGGGAGCTGTTTTTT
CDR3aa: CASSPRGQGPNTGELFF

abundance: once
j_gene: TRBJ1-5
d_gene: .
v_gene: TRBV4-1
CDR3nt: TGCGCCAGCAGCCAAGATGGACAGCGCAATCAGCCCCAGCATTTT
CDR3aa: CASSQDGQRNQPQHF

abundance: .
j_gene: TRBJ2-3
d_gene: .
v_gene: TRBV27
CDR3nt: TGTGCCAGTTGCCCCGGGGGGCCTTTCACAGATACGCAGTATTTT
CDR3aa: CASCPGGPFTDTQYF

abundance: .
j_gene: TRBJ1-4
d_gene: .
v_gene: TRBV6-1
CDR3nt: TGTGCCAGCAGTGAAAAGGGGCGACGGGCCCTTAATGAAAAACTGTTTTTT
CDR3aa: CASSEKGRRALNEKLFF

abundance: .
j_gene: TRBJ1-5
d_gene: .
v_gene: TRBV19
CDR3nt: TGTGCCAGTAGTATACCGTGGGGACTCCAAAGCAATCAGCCCCAGCATTTT
CDR3aa: CASSIPWGLQSNQPQHF

abundance: .
j_gene: TRBJ1-1
d_gene: TRBD1
v_gene: TRBV19
CDR3nt: TGTGCCAGTAGTAAAGGACAGGGGCTCTTCATGAACACTGAAGCTTTCTTT
CDR3aa: CASSKGQGLFMNTEAFF

abundance: .
j_gene: TRBJ1-1
d_gene: .
v_gene: TRBV12-3/TRBV12-4
CDR3nt: TGTGCCAGCAGTTTACGAGAGAACACTGAAGCTTTCTTT
CDR3aa: CASSLRENTEAFF

abundance: .
j_gene: TRBJ2-7
d_gene: TRBD1
v_gene: TRBV27
CDR3nt: TGTGCCAGCAGTTTGCAGGACAGGGCTCCCTACGAGCAGTACTTC
CDR3aa: CASSLQDRAPYEQYF

abundance: .
j_gene: TRBJ1-1
d_gene: TRBD1
v_gene: TRBV29-1
CDR3nt: TGCAGCGCCATACCCGACAGGGGCCAGATGAACACTGAAGCTTTCTTT
CDR3aa: CSAIPDRGQMNTEAFF

abundance: .
j_gene: TRBJ1-2
d_gene: TRBD1
v_gene: TRBV6-5
CDR3nt: TGTGCCAGCAGAAAACAGGGGGGAGGCTATGGCTACACCTTC
CDR3aa: CASRKQGGGYGYTF

abundance: .
j_gene: TRBJ1-3
d_gene: .
v_gene: TRBV19
CDR3nt: TGTGCCAGTAGCTTTTCGGGAGCCCTCTCTGGAAACACCATATATTTT
CDR3aa: CASSFSGALSGNTIYF

abundance: once
j_gene: TRBJ1-2
d_gene: TRBD1
v_gene: TRBV5-4
CDR3nt: TGTGCCAGCAGCTTGACAGGGGGCGTGTGGGGCTACACCTTC
CDR3aa: CASSLTGGVWGYTF

abundance: .
j_gene: TRBJ2-1
d_gene: .
v_gene: TRBV9
CDR3nt: TGTGCCAGCAGCGTAGTGAAACACCCCTCCTACAATGAGCAGTTCTTC
CDR3aa: CASSVVKHPSYNEQFF

abundance: .
j_gene: TRBJ2-5
d_gene: .
v_gene: TRBV18
CDR3nt: TGTGCCAGCTCATTGAAGTCCACAGGAGAGACCCAGTACTTC
CDR3aa: CASSLKSTGETQYF

abundance: .
j_gene: TRBJ1-5
d_gene: .
v_gene: TRBV28
CDR3nt: TGTGCCAGCAGCCCAGAGGGAAACAATCAGCCCCAGCATTTT
CDR3aa: CASSPEGNNQPQHF

abundance: .
j_gene: TRBJ1-2
d_gene: .
v_gene: TRBV5-1
CDR3nt: TGCGCCAGCAGCTTGGGAGGGCCCTATGGCTACACCTTC
CDR3aa: CASSLGGPYGYTF

abundance: .
j_gene: TRBJ1-1
d_gene: .
v_gene: TRBV6-6
CDR3nt: TGTGCCAGCAGTGCCCCAGATTCAGCTTTCTTT
CDR3aa: CASSAPDSAFF

abundance: .
j_gene: TRBJ1-3
d_gene: TRBD1
v_gene: TRBV5-1
CDR3nt: TGCGCCAGCAGCTTGGCCCGACAGGGTGGTGGAAACACCATATATTTT
CDR3aa: CASSLARQGGGNTIYF

abundance: .
j_gene: TRBJ1-2
d_gene: TRBD1
v_gene: TRBV6-1
CDR3nt: TGTGCCAGCAGTGAAGGGGGGACAGGTCTCTATGGCTACACCTTC
CDR3aa: CASSEGGTGLYGYTF

abundance: .
j_gene: TRBJ2-7
d_gene: TRBD1
v_gene: TRBV13
CDR3nt: TGTGCCAGCAGCGGGACAGGGGGAATCTACGAGCAGTACTTC
CDR3aa: CASSGTGGIYEQYF

abundance: .
j_gene: TRBJ1-2
d_gene: TRBD1
v_gene: TRBV18
CDR3nt: TGTGCCAGCTCACCACGGGACAGGAACTATGGCTACACCTTC
CDR3aa: CASSPRDRNYGYTF

abundance: .
j_gene: TRBJ1-4
d_gene: TRBD1
v_gene: TRBV7-9
CDR3nt: TGTGCCAGCAGCCCCACAGGGGCAACTAATGAAAAACTGTTTTTT
CDR3aa: CASSPTGATNEKLFF

abundance: .
j_gene: TRBJ2-2
d_gene: .
v_gene: TRBV7-9
CDR3nt: TGTGCCAGCAGCTTAAGGCCAGGGAACACCGGGGAGCTGTTTTTT
CDR3aa: CASSLRPGNTGELFF

abundance: .
j_gene: TRBJ1-2
d_gene: TRBD1
v_gene: TRBV19
CDR3nt: TGTGCCAGTAGCTTGGACAGGGGCCTCTCCTCTGGCTACACCTTC
CDR3aa: CASSLDRGLSSGYTF

abundance: .
j_gene: TRBJ2-7
d_gene: TRBD1
v_gene: TRBV3-1/TRBV3-2
CDR3nt: TGTGCCAGCAGCCAAAGGCAGGGGGCCTACGAGCAGTACTTC
CDR3aa: CASSQRQGAYEQYF

abundance: .
j_gene: TRBJ2-1
d_gene: TRBD2
v_gene: TRBV2
CDR3nt: TGTGCCAGCAGAAGGCTAGCGGGGGCGCCGGGGGACAATGAGCAGTTCTTC
CDR3aa: CASRRLAGAPGDNEQFF

abundance: .
j_gene: TRBJ2-5
d_gene: .
v_gene: TRBV2
CDR3nt: TGTGCCAGCAGTGGGTACAGCCAAGAGACCCAGTACTTC
CDR3aa: CASSGYSQETQYF

abundance: few
j_gene: TRBJ1-2
d_gene: .
v_gene: TRBV19
CDR3nt: TGTGCCAGTAAACCGGGATCCCAGGAGGACTATGGCTACACCTTC
CDR3aa: CASKPGSQEDYGYTF

abundance: .
j_gene: TRBJ1-1
d_gene: TRBD1
v_gene: TRBV9
CDR3nt: TGTGCCAGCAGCTCCGGACAGGGAGTCGCTGAAGCTTTCTTT
CDR3aa: CASSSGQGVAEAFF

abundance: .
j_gene: TRBJ2-4
d_gene: .
v_gene: TRBV5-4
CDR3nt: TGTGCCAGCAGCTTCTCGGGGGCCAAAAACATTCAGTACTTC
CDR3aa: CASSFSGAKNIQYF

abundance: .
j_gene: TRBJ1-1
d_gene: TRBD1
v_gene: TRBV3-1/TRBV3-2
CDR3nt: TGTGCCAGCAGCCAAGCGACAGGGAAGAACACTGAAGCTTTCTTT
CDR3aa: CASSQATGKNTEAFF

abundance: few
j_gene: TRBJ2-1
d_gene: .
v_gene: TRBV18
CDR3nt: TGTGCCAGCTCACCGTCCCAGGGGAAAGGGAATGAGCAGTTCTTC
CDR3aa: CASSPSQGKGNEQFF

abundance: .
j_gene: TRBJ2-1
d_gene: .
v_gene: TRBV9
CDR3nt: TGTGCCAGCAGCGTACGGGACTTCTCCTACAATGAGCAGTTCTTC
CDR3aa: CASSVRDFSYNEQFF

abundance: .
j_gene: TRBJ1-3
d_gene: .
v_gene: TRBV12-3/TRBV12-4
CDR3nt: TGTGCCAGCAGTCCAACTGGAAACACCATATATTTT
CDR3aa: CASSPTGNTIYF

abundance: .
j_gene: TRBJ2-2
d_gene: TRBD2
v_gene: TRBV5-1
CDR3nt: TGCGCCAGCAGCTTAGTAGCGGGGAACACCGGGGAGCTGTTTTTT
CDR3aa: CASSLVAGNTGELFF

abundance: .
j_gene: TRBJ1-3
d_gene: .
v_gene: TRBV6-1
CDR3nt: TGTGCCAGCAGTGAACAGGCGCAAAACTCTGGAAACACCATATATTTT
CDR3aa: CASSEQAQNSGNTIYF

abundance: .
j_gene: TRBJ1-5
d_gene: TRBD1
v_gene: TRBV5-1
CDR3nt: TGCGCCAGCAGCTTGCAAGCAGGGGGCGGTTTAAGTGCCCAGCATTTT
CDR3aa: CASSLQAGGGLSAQHF

abundance: few
j_gene: TRBJ1-5
d_gene: .
v_gene: TRBV7-9
CDR3nt: TGTGCCAGCAGCTTAGGGGAGGGCGCAGGCAGTAATCAGCCCCAGCATTTT
CDR3aa: CASSLGEGAGSNQPQHF

abundance: .
j_gene: TRBJ2-4
d_gene: .
v_gene: TRBV24-1
CDR3nt: TGTGCCACCAGTGACCCGGTGTCAGGGGACATTCAGTACTTC
CDR3aa: CATSDPVSGDIQYF

abundance: .
j_gene: TRBJ2-3
d_gene: TRBD2
v_gene: TRBV9
CDR3nt: TGTGCCAGCAGCGGAAGCGGGGTGGACACAGATACGCAGTATTTT
CDR3aa: CASSGSGVDTDTQYF

abundance: .
j_gene: TRBJ1-2
d_gene: .
v_gene: TRBV10-3
CDR3nt: TGTGCCATCAGTGAAGGGGTCGGAGGCTACACCTTC
CDR3aa: CAISEGVGGYTF

abundance: .
j_gene: TRBJ2-3
d_gene: TRBD2
v_gene: TRBV24-1
CDR3nt: TGTGCCACCAGTGACCCACTAGCGGGGGCGACAGATACGCAGTATTTT
CDR3aa: CATSDPLAGATDTQYF

abundance: .
j_gene: TRBJ1-2
d_gene: .
v_gene: TRBV3-1/TRBV3-2
CDR3nt: TGTGCCAGCAGCCTTCTCCAGGGGCTTACCCAATTC
CDR3aa: CASSLLQGLTQF

abundance: many
j_gene: TRBJ1-2
d_gene: .
v_gene: TRBV10-1
CDR3nt: TGCGCCAGCAGTGAGTCGCCTCACGGGGGCTACACCTTC
CDR3aa: CASSESPHGGYTF